This is a list of T cell receptor beta chains from one sample in a study of blood T cell repertoires in COVID-19. Clones were read by immunoSEQ multiplex PCR, and TCRdb kept only the in-frame ones, dropping some. The profile shows around 230,000 clones, approximately 88% of them singletons. The sample was PBMCs or T cells enriched from blood (not recorded which). These receptors all stem from a woman between 35 and 50 years old with acute COVID-19. Both conserved end residues are part of each CDR3. The D gene is left open where the match is weak. Size tells how often a clone was seen (once, few, many) or the class of an expanded clone, and some rows leave it out.

j_call: TRBJ2-5; clone_size: NA; v_call: TRBV6-2/TRBV6-3; d_call: TRBD1; cdr3_aa: CASSYQGVRTQYF; cdr3_nt: TGTGCCAGCAGTTACCAGGGGGTAAGAACCCAGTACTTC
j_call: TRBJ2-7; clone_size: NA; v_call: TRBV19; d_call: TRBD1; cdr3_aa: CASGQDEQYF; cdr3_nt: TGTGCCAGTGGACAGGACGAGCAGTACTTC
j_call: TRBJ2-1; clone_size: NA; v_call: TRBV7-8; d_call: TRBD2; cdr3_aa: CASSPLLWTSGGLVGEQFF; cdr3_nt: TGTGCCAGCAGCCCCTTACTATGGACTAGCGGGGGGCTGGTAGGGGAGCAGTTCTTC
j_call: TRBJ2-2; clone_size: NA; v_call: TRBV9; d_call: NA; cdr3_aa: CASSSFPGELFF; cdr3_nt: TGTGCCAGCAGCTCGTTTCCCGGGGAGCTGTTTTTT
j_call: TRBJ1-2; clone_size: NA; v_call: TRBV7-9; d_call: TRBD1; cdr3_aa: CASSWDSDSYGYTF; cdr3_nt: TGTGCCAGCAGCTGGGACAGTGACTCCTATGGCTACACCTTC
j_call: TRBJ2-3; clone_size: NA; v_call: TRBV27; d_call: TRBD1; cdr3_aa: CASSLPGGGTDTQYF; cdr3_nt: TGTGCCAGCAGTTTACCAGGGGGTGGCACAGATACGCAGTATTTT
j_call: TRBJ1-2; clone_size: NA; v_call: TRBV11-2; d_call: NA; cdr3_aa: CASSSLRGNYGYTF; cdr3_nt: TGTGCCAGCAGCTCGCTGAGAGGGAACTATGGCTACACCTTC
j_call: TRBJ2-1; clone_size: NA; v_call: TRBV2; d_call: NA; cdr3_aa: CASNTRGFYYNEQFF; cdr3_nt: TGTGCCAGCAACACGCGGGGCTTCTACTACAATGAGCAGTTCTTC
j_call: TRBJ2-1; clone_size: NA; v_call: TRBV6-5; d_call: TRBD2; cdr3_aa: CASSYPGGPRMDEQFF; cdr3_nt: TGTGCCAGCAGTTACCCGGGGGGGCCGAGGATGGATGAGCAGTTCTTC
j_call: TRBJ1-2; clone_size: few; v_call: TRBV7-9; d_call: NA; cdr3_aa: CASSPTVIYGYTF; cdr3_nt: TGTGCCAGCAGCCCCACAGTGATCTATGGCTACACCTTC
j_call: TRBJ1-1; clone_size: once; v_call: TRBV27; d_call: NA; cdr3_aa: CASSSRFTANTEAFF; cdr3_nt: TGTGCCAGCAGCTCCCGTTTTACAGCGAACACTGAAGCTTTCTTT
j_call: TRBJ2-2; clone_size: NA; v_call: TRBV12-3/TRBV12-4; d_call: NA; cdr3_aa: CASLYMNTGELFF; cdr3_nt: TGTGCCAGCCTTTATATGAACACCGGGGAGCTGTTTTTT
j_call: TRBJ2-7; clone_size: once; v_call: TRBV21-1; d_call: NA; cdr3_aa: CASSKTQGPYEQYF; cdr3_nt: TGTGCCAGCAGCAAAACACAGGGTCCCTACGAGCAGTACTTC
j_call: TRBJ1-4; clone_size: once; v_call: TRBV6-1; d_call: TRBD1; cdr3_aa: CASSDTTGSSEKLFF; cdr3_nt: TGTGCCAGCAGTGATACGACAGGGTCTAGTGAAAAACTGTTTTTT
j_call: TRBJ2-1; clone_size: NA; v_call: TRBV9; d_call: TRBD2; cdr3_aa: CASSPAGGPYNEQFF; cdr3_nt: TGTGCCAGCAGCCCAGCGGGGGGGCCCTACAATGAGCAGTTCTTC
j_call: TRBJ2-1; clone_size: NA; v_call: TRBV3-1/TRBV3-2; d_call: TRBD2; cdr3_aa: CASSPPSGGQYNEQFF; cdr3_nt: TGTGCCAGCAGCCCCCCCAGCGGGGGGCAGTACAATGAGCAGTTCTTC
j_call: TRBJ2-1; clone_size: NA; v_call: TRBV11-2; d_call: TRBD1; cdr3_aa: CASNFGTGFYNEQFF; cdr3_nt: TGTGCCAGCAATTTCGGGACAGGGTTTTACAATGAGCAGTTCTTC
j_call: TRBJ1-1; clone_size: NA; v_call: TRBV11-3; d_call: NA; cdr3_aa: CASSTNREKNTEAFF; cdr3_nt: TGTGCCAGCAGCACAAACAGGGAGAAGAACACTGAAGCTTTCTTT
j_call: TRBJ1-2; clone_size: NA; v_call: TRBV10-1; d_call: NA; cdr3_aa: CASSEEQERYGYTF; cdr3_nt: TGCGCCAGCAGTGAGGAACAGGAACGCTATGGCTACACCTTC
j_call: TRBJ2-2; clone_size: once; v_call: TRBV24-1; d_call: NA; cdr3_aa: CATSDFGGKNTGELFF; cdr3_nt: TGTGCCACCAGTGATTTCGGGGGTAAGAACACCGGGGAGCTGTTTTTT
j_call: TRBJ2-1; clone_size: NA; v_call: TRBV3-1/TRBV3-2; d_call: TRBD2; cdr3_aa: CASSQDMGLGENEQFF; cdr3_nt: TGTGCCAGCAGCCAAGATATGGGACTAGGGGAGAATGAGCAGTTCTTC
j_call: TRBJ2-3; clone_size: NA; v_call: TRBV18; d_call: NA; cdr3_aa: CASSGGFTDTQYF; cdr3_nt: TGTGCCAGCTCCGGAGGTTTCACAGATACGCAGTATTTT
j_call: TRBJ1-2; clone_size: NA; v_call: TRBV28; d_call: TRBD1; cdr3_aa: CASTAPAQGRNGYTF; cdr3_nt: TGTGCCAGCACCGCCCCCGCACAGGGGAGGAATGGCTACACCTTC
j_call: TRBJ1-1; clone_size: NA; v_call: TRBV6-5; d_call: TRBD1; cdr3_aa: CASRLTGAGTEAFF; cdr3_nt: TGTGCCAGCAGGTTAACAGGGGCTGGCACTGAAGCTTTCTTT
j_call: TRBJ1-2; clone_size: NA; v_call: TRBV6-2/TRBV6-3; d_call: NA; cdr3_aa: CASSPSGADGYTF; cdr3_nt: TGTGCCAGCAGTCCCAGTGGGGCTGATGGCTACACCTTC
j_call: TRBJ2-5; clone_size: few; v_call: TRBV20-1; d_call: TRBD2; cdr3_aa: CSASFGGRAVRETQYF; cdr3_nt: TGCAGTGCTAGTTTCGGGGGGAGGGCCGTAAGGGAGACCCAGTACTTC
j_call: TRBJ2-5; clone_size: once; v_call: TRBV7-8; d_call: TRBD1; cdr3_aa: CASSLRQGAPRYQETQYF; cdr3_nt: TGTGCCAGCAGCTTAAGACAGGGGGCGCCTAGGTACCAAGAGACCCAGTACTTC
j_call: TRBJ2-7; clone_size: NA; v_call: TRBV30; d_call: TRBD1; cdr3_aa: CAWSVQGVGSYEQYF; cdr3_nt: TGTGCCTGGAGTGTACAGGGGGTCGGATCCTACGAGCAGTACTTC
j_call: TRBJ2-3; clone_size: NA; v_call: TRBV5-4; d_call: TRBD2; cdr3_aa: CASSLGGSGGTDTQYF; cdr3_nt: TGTGCCAGCAGCTTGGGTGGGAGCGGGGGCACAGATACGCAGTATTTT
j_call: TRBJ1-4; clone_size: NA; v_call: TRBV2; d_call: NA; cdr3_aa: CASSDRGITNEKLFF; cdr3_nt: TGTGCCAGCAGTGATCGGGGGATAACTAATGAAAAACTGTTTTTT
j_call: TRBJ2-7; clone_size: NA; v_call: TRBV3-1/TRBV3-2; d_call: NA; cdr3_aa: CASSRGTEQYF; cdr3_nt: TGTGCCAGCAGCCGAGGTACCGAGCAGTACTTC
j_call: TRBJ2-1; clone_size: once; v_call: TRBV3-1/TRBV3-2; d_call: NA; cdr3_aa: CASSQGPTAGEQFF; cdr3_nt: TGTGCCAGCAGCCAAGGACCGACAGCCGGTGAGCAGTTCTTC
j_call: TRBJ1-1; clone_size: NA; v_call: TRBV25-1; d_call: NA; cdr3_aa: CASSEVGRHEAFF; cdr3_nt: TGTGCCAGCAGTGAGGTTGGCAGACATGAAGCTTTCTTT
j_call: TRBJ2-1; clone_size: NA; v_call: TRBV2; d_call: NA; cdr3_aa: CASSEGGFRTTGNEQFF; cdr3_nt: TGTGCCAGCAGTGAAGGGGGTTTTAGGACTACTGGCAATGAGCAGTTCTTC
j_call: TRBJ2-5; clone_size: NA; v_call: TRBV5-1; d_call: NA; cdr3_aa: CASSFGDRQETQYF; cdr3_nt: TGCGCCAGCAGCTTCGGAGATCGCCAAGAGACCCAGTACTTC
j_call: TRBJ1-3; clone_size: NA; v_call: TRBV3-1/TRBV3-2; d_call: NA; cdr3_aa: CASSQWPGGGNTIYF; cdr3_nt: TGTGCCAGCAGCCAATGGCCGGGGGGAGGAAACACCATATATTTT
j_call: TRBJ1-3; clone_size: NA; v_call: TRBV4-2; d_call: TRBD1; cdr3_aa: CASSQVPGAGGSGNTIYF; cdr3_nt: TGTGCCAGCAGCCAAGTGCCTGGGGCAGGGGGATCCGGAAACACCATATATTTT
j_call: TRBJ1-5; clone_size: NA; v_call: TRBV27; d_call: NA; cdr3_aa: CASSPPGYRSNQPQHF; cdr3_nt: TGTGCCAGCAGTCCCCCCGGTTACCGTAGCAATCAGCCCCAGCATTTT
j_call: TRBJ1-6; clone_size: NA; v_call: TRBV9; d_call: TRBD1; cdr3_aa: CASSGGQGRNSPLHF; cdr3_nt: TGTGCCAGCAGCGGGGGACAGGGGCGAAATTCACCCCTCCACTTT
j_call: TRBJ2-1; clone_size: few; v_call: TRBV5-1; d_call: TRBD2; cdr3_aa: CASRVGLAAYNEQFF; cdr3_nt: TGCGCCAGCAGAGTGGGTCTAGCGGCCTACAATGAGCAGTTCTTC
j_call: TRBJ2-1; clone_size: once; v_call: TRBV5-8; d_call: TRBD2; cdr3_aa: CASSLGTSGSNEQFF; cdr3_nt: TGTGCCAGCAGCTTAGGGACTAGCGGGAGCAATGAGCAGTTCTTC
j_call: TRBJ1-5; clone_size: NA; v_call: TRBV3-1/TRBV3-2; d_call: NA; cdr3_aa: CASSQDVLNQPQHF; cdr3_nt: TGTGCCAGCAGCCAAGATGTACTCAATCAGCCCCAGCATTTT